The source of this T cell receptor (beta chain) is a study of T cell responses to AZD1222 COVID-19 vaccine. Profiling relied on immunoSEQ multiplex PCR, and the TCRdb table lists in-frame clones only, not all of them. This table has approximately 130,000 clones, approximately 83% appearing once. The CDR3 covers 16 residues. The germline V gene encodes CDR1 LGHDT and CDR2 YNNKEL (reference sequence). The germline V and J ends were trimmed by 3 bases and 0 bases, with 9 bases remaining between them. Sequences were derived from peripheral blood, sampled on day 0 of AZD1222 vaccination. The J gene is TRBJ1-6, the V gene TRBV3-1 (or the pseudogene TRBV3-2); tentative D call: TRBD1 (6 bases). The clonotype originates from an adult in good health. The CDR3 coding sequence is TGTGCCAGCAGCCAGGGGGGCGGCTCCTATAATTCACCCCTCCACTTT. Its translation: CASSQGGGSYNSPLHF.